These 28 T cell receptor beta chains were sequenced from one sample in a study of cytomegalovirus exposure and HLA in healthy donors. PCR amplification relied on 60 Vbeta primers (plus 13 Jbeta primers). The repertoire was sequenced with immunoSEQ multiplex PCR; TCRdb's copy has only in-frame clones and lacks some. Of about 210,000 clones in the sample, 80% to 90% were seen once. Specimen: PBMCs. These receptors were obtained from a man aged 25 to 40 in good health and CMV-seronegative.

This clone is a singleton in its sample. The V and J genes are TRBV4-3 and TRBJ1-2; D call uncertain. This CDR3 comprises 14 residues. Germline CDR1 is LGHNA and CDR2 is YSLEER. V lost 0 bases and J lost 8, with 13 bases in between. CDR3 sequence (DNA): TGCGCCAGCAGCCAAGATCGTAGTCATTCCGGCTACACCTTC. Protein: CASSQDRSHSGYTF.

The chain links TRBV29-1 to TRBJ2-3, with 14 bases that match TRBD2. The trim removed 3 bases at V and 3 bases at J, leaving 2 bases unmatched. The CDR3 has 15 residues. Per germline, CDR1 SQVTM and CDR2 ANQGSEA. CDR3 coding DNA: TGCAGCGTTGACGGGACTAGCGGGGGTACAGATACGCAGTATTTT. Translation: CSVDGTSGGTDTQYF.

This chain connects TRBV15 to TRBJ2-7; 7 bases line up with TRBD1. The germline gives CDR1 LNHNV, CDR2 YYDKDF (reference sequence). The junction had 4 bases not matched to a gene; V was cut back by 7 bases and J by 1 base. There are 13 residues in the CDR3. The CDR3 here is CATKGARSYEQYF. Here the CDR3 DNA reads TGTGCCACCAAGGGGGCGCGGTCCTACGAGCAGTACTTC.

The chain's CDR3 is CASAKGTGDAYGYTF. DNA for the CDR3: TGTGCCAGCGCGAAAGGGACAGGGGACGCCTATGGCTACACCTTC. The rearrangement joins TRBV2 to TRBJ1-2; 10 bases map to TRBD1. The CDR3 loop spans 15 amino acids. The germline CDR1 and CDR2 sequences are SNHLY and FYNNEI. Trimming cost V 8 bases and J 4 bases; bases outside gene matches: 10.

The rearrangement links TRBV7-9 to TRBJ2-3, with D perhaps TRBD1 (6 bases). The V end lost 5 bases, the J end lost 5 bases, and 14 bases lay between the germline ends. The CDR3 loop spans 14 amino acids. Germline V gene data show CDR1 as SEHNR and CDR2 as FQNEAQ (reference sequence). CDR3 coding DNA: TGTGCCAGCAGCCAGGGTTCGGACAGAGATACGCAGTATTTT. Protein: CASSQGSDRDTQYF.

The rearrangement uses TRBV12-2 and TRBJ2-2; TRBD2 is the table's D call and was not checked against the DNA. TRBV12-2 is designated a pseudogene. The CDR3 loop spans 16 amino acids. The CDR3 DNA sequence: TGTGCAAGTCGCTTAGCCTGGGAGCGGGGGGCCGGGGAGCTGTTTTTT. The encoded protein is CASRLAWERGAGELFF.

V and J are TRBV7-9 and TRBJ1-1; 9 nucleotides align to TRBD1. Per the germline V gene, CDR1 is SEHNR and CDR2 is FQNEAQ (reference sequence). With 5 bases clipped from V and 5 bases from J, the junction kept 6 bases outside the gene matches. There are 14 residues in the CDR3. For the CDR3, the DNA is TGTGCCAGCAGCGTACAGGGGGCTAGTACTGAAGCTTTCTTT. It translates to CASSVQGASTEAFF.

For this clone: One end of the junction does not line up with germline, which may come from a read error. The chain employs TRBV7-2 and TRBJ2-6, with D maybe TRBD1 (5 bases). The CDR3 runs 17 residues. Germline V lookup: CDR1 SGHTA, CDR2 FQGNSA. This CDR3 reads CASTLLGVPSGASVLTF. CDR3 in DNA: TGTGCCAGCACCCTGCTAGGGGTCCCCTCTGGGGCCAGCGTCCTGACTTTC.

V usage is TRBV5-5 and J usage is TRBJ2-5; no reliable D call. Deletions cut 1 base from V and 5 bases from J, with 3 bases between. This CDR3 has 11 amino acids. Germline values: CDR1 SGHKS, CDR2 YYEKEE (reference sequence). CDR3 DNA: TGTGCCAGCAGCTTGCAGGAGACCCAGTACTTC. Its protein is CASSLQETQYF.

This clone came up a few times. The V gene is TRBV27, the J gene TRBJ1-1; D might be TRBD1 (5 bases). V was pared by 4 bases and J by 3 bases, with 18 bases between. This CDR3 is built from 16 residues. Germline V gives CDR1 MNHEY, CDR2 SMNVEV (reference sequence). The CDR3 spells CASSSETAASYTEAFF. The CDR3 nucleotides are TGTGCCAGCAGTTCCGAGACAGCAGCGTCGTACACTGAAGCTTTCTTT.

This chain links TRBV21-1 with TRBJ1-1. TRBV21-1 is marked as a pseudogene. CDR3 length equals 14 residues. CDR3: CASKPGGGNTEAFF. The DNA of the CDR3 is TGTGCCAGCAAACCCGGCGGGGGTAACACTGAAGCTTTCTTT.

The rearrangement uses TRBV7-2 and TRBJ1-2; 10 bases agree with TRBD1. Losses at the gene ends were 10 bases for V and 6 bases for J; bases not matched to a gene: 2. The CDR3 runs 11 residues. The germline V gene encodes CDR1 SGHTA and CDR2 FQGNSA. The CDR3 DNA sequence: TGTGCCAACGGACAGGGGGATGGCTACACCTTC. Amino acid sequence: CANGQGDGYTF.

In this sample, this clone turned up a few times. The chain carries TRBV6-5 and TRBJ1-1; D remains ambiguous. The V gene's germline CDR1 is MNHEY and CDR2 SVGAGI. V was cut by 6 bases and J by 1 base, with 9 bases left in between. The CDR3 runs to 13 residues. CDR3 in amino acids: CASSRLKNTEAFF. In nucleotides, the CDR3 is TGTGCCAGCAGCAGACTGAAGAACACTGAAGCTTTCTTT.

This rearrangement joins TRBV4-1 to TRBJ2-1, with 13 bases that match TRBD2. With 2 bases clipped from V and 0 bases from J, the junction kept 13 bases outside the gene matches. The CDR3 covers 21 residues. Germline V gene data show CDR1 as MGHRA and CDR2 as YSYEKL. CDR3 loop: CASSQTSRLAGGSSSYNEQFF. DNA for the CDR3: TGCGCCAGCAGCCAAACAAGCAGACTAGCGGGGGGATCGAGCTCCTACAATGAGCAGTTCTTC.

The J gene is TRBJ1-6, the V gene TRBV5-1, with TRBD1 matching 7 bases. CDR1 is SGHRS, CDR2 YFSETQ, per germline. V shed 1 base and J 6 bases; nucleotides not matched to a gene: 7. The CDR3 spans 16 residues. CDR3 in amino acids: CASSLTLQGSNSPLHF. The CDR3 region has the DNA TGCGCCAGCAGCTTGACCCTACAGGGGAGTAATTCACCCCTCCACTTT.

The rearrangement joins TRBV5-1 to TRBJ2-1; D unresolved. This CDR3 is built from 14 residues. V was cut by 3 bases and J by 0 bases, with 7 bases left in between. Germline CDR1 SGHRS, CDR2 YFSETQ. DNA for the CDR3: TGCGCCAGCAGCTACCTAAGCTCCTACAATGAGCAGTTCTTC. Its translation: CASSYLSSYNEQFF.

The sample holds a few counts of this clone. The V gene is TRBV5-6, the J gene TRBJ2-7, with 7 bases aligning to TRBD1. V dropped 5 bases and J dropped 3; count of bases not matched to a gene: 11. The germline gives CDR1 SGHDT, CDR2 YYEEEE. This CDR3 spans 15 amino acids. DNA for the CDR3: TGTGCCAGCAGTCGGGACAGCCCTGTCCACTACGAGCAGTACTTC. It translates to CASSRDSPVHYEQYF. Looking up the rest from reference TRBV5-6 and TRBJ2-7 gives the full variable domain: DAGVTQSPTHLIKTRGQQVTLRCSPKSGHDTVSWYQQALGQGPQFIFQYYEEEERQRGNFPDRFSGHQFPNYSSELNVNALLLGDSALYLCASSRDSPVHYEQYFGPGTRLTVT.

This sequence joins TRBV5-1 and TRBJ1-4; 7 nucleotides align to TRBD1. The J segment lost 6 bases and the V segment lost 4 bases, leaving 12 bases of the junction unmatched. Germline V gene sequence: CDR1 SGHRS, CDR2 YFSETQ. The CDR3 spans 16 residues. The CDR3 reads CASSVTTGTADEKLFF. The CDR3 region has the DNA TGCGCCAGCAGCGTAACAACCGGGACAGCGGATGAAAAACTGTTTTTT.

The chain combines TRBV19 with TRBJ2-2; D is possibly TRBD2 (7 bases). Trimming stripped 5 bases from V and 7 bases from J, with 11 bases between. Germline loops: CDR1 LNHDA, CDR2 SQIVND (reference sequence). The CDR3 has 13 amino acids. CDR3: CASSRGAGGELFF. CDR3 sequence (DNA): TGTGCCAGTAGTCGGGGGGCGGGCGGGGAGCTGTTTTTT.

The sample holds one count of this clone. This chain connects TRBV5-4 to TRBJ2-5, with a weak D call TRBD2 (6 bases). CDR3 length equals 15 residues. The V end lost 2 bases, the J end lost 6 bases, and 17 bases lay between the germline ends. Per germline, CDR1 SGHNT and CDR2 YYREEE (reference sequence). Written as DNA, the CDR3 is TGTGCCAGCAGCTTCGGAGGGGTCCCGGGGAAGACCCAGTACTTC. Protein: CASSFGGVPGKTQYF.

V is TRBV6-5 and J is TRBJ2-2; D not certain. V was cut by 6 bases and J by 4 bases, with 9 bases left in between. CDR1 MNHEY and CDR2 SVGAGI come from the germline V gene. This CDR3 spans 13 amino acids. This chain's CDR3 is CASRGSFTGELFF. The CDR3 region has the DNA TGTGCCAGCAGGGGCTCTTTCACCGGGGAGCTGTTTTTT.

V is TRBV5-6 and J is TRBJ2-3; D is possibly TRBD2 (5 bases). V dropped 4 bases and J dropped 4 bases, with 19 bases sitting between them. The CDR3 covers 16 residues. The V gene's germline CDR1 is SGHDT and CDR2 YYEEEE. The CDR3 nucleotides are TGTGCCAGCAGCGGGAGTCTAGGCCTTTGGGCAGATACGCAGTATTTT. It translates to CASSGSLGLWADTQYF.

This clone turned up a few times. The chain combines TRBV4-1 with TRBJ1-5; no definite D call. The length of the CDR3 is 16 residues. Germline-derived CDR1 and CDR2 are MGHRA and YSYEKL. Trimming cost V 1 base and J 9 bases, with 19 bases left between them. The CDR3 loop is CASSQATIEPPRPQHF. In DNA, the CDR3 is TGCGCCAGCAGCCAAGCTACTATAGAGCCGCCAAGGCCCCAGCATTTT.

The CDR3 is CAISEPAQGETQYF. The CDR3 nucleotides read TGTGCCATCAGTGAGCCAGCCCAGGGAGAGACCCAGTACTTC. V and J are TRBV10-3 and TRBJ2-5; the D gene is possibly TRBD1 (5 bases). V lost 2 bases to trimming and J lost 4 bases, with 11 bases between them. Germline V gene data show CDR1 as ENHRY and CDR2 as SYGVKD. This CDR3 is 14 amino acids long.

This clone has more than one count but fewer than ten. The chain couples TRBV5-6 to TRBJ2-5; 11 bases are a match to TRBD2. This CDR3 has 17 amino acids. Germline CDR1 and CDR2: SGHDT and YYEEEE. V shed 1 base, J shed 0 bases, and the junction held 5 bases outside the gene matches. CDR3 DNA: TGTGCCAGCAGCTTGCAGCTAGCGGGGGGCCACCAAGAGACCCAGTACTTC. It specifies CASSLQLAGGHQETQYF.

The chain combines TRBV5-4 with TRBJ2-7, with D perhaps matching TRBD1 (6 bases). CDR3 length equals 14 residues. CDR1 and CDR2 (germline): SGHNT, YYREEE (reference sequence). Trimming stripped 1 base from V and 0 bases from J, with 8 bases between. The CDR3 sequence: CASSLQGSSYEQYF. The DNA of the CDR3 is TGTGCCAGCAGCTTGCAGGGGAGCTCCTACGAGCAGTACTTC.

This chain joins TRBV5-6 and TRBJ1-1, with 9 bases identical to TRBD1. The V gene end was trimmed by 4 bases and the J gene end by 8 bases; junction bases not matched to a gene: 9. The CDR3 length is 14 residues. In germline, CDR1 is SGHDT, CDR2 YYEEEE. CDR3 in amino acids: CASSGRGQGVEAFF. The CDR3 DNA is TGTGCCAGCAGCGGGCGGGGACAGGGTGTCGAAGCTTTCTTT.

This rearrangement joins TRBV27 to TRBJ1-5; D gene ambiguous. The CDR3 has 13 amino acids. Germline CDR1 is MNHEY and CDR2 is SMNVEV (reference sequence). The V end was cut by 10 bases, the J end by 3 bases, with 13 bases between. The CDR3 region is CAKSRQNNQPQHF. The CDR3 DNA sequence: TGTGCCAAAAGCCGACAAAACAATCAGCCCCAGCATTTT.